This T cell receptor beta chain originates from a study of blood T cell repertoires in COVID-19. Study in general: From the United States, Italy and Spain came samples of acute and convalescent COVID-19. Sources were T cells, B-cell-depleted T cells, or PBMCs; the material itself was cDNA or gDNA.

Original analysis: How many nucleated cells were present was estimated from reference gene primer amplification. Assay: immunoSEQ multiplex PCR; the TCRdb copy retains only in-frame clones and omits some. V, J and clone size are taken as reported in that table, and D and trimming were inferred from the DNA itself. The sample contains some 15,000 clones, 70% to 75% of which appear only once. V lost 3 bases, J lost 3 bases, and 6 bases lay in between. The CDR3 is 13 amino acids. The sequence derives from a man aged 60-69 years with acute or convalescent COVID-19. V gene TRBV12-3 or TRBV12-4 combines with J gene TRBJ1-5; D unresolved. Sequencing used peripheral blood. CDR3 in DNA: TGTGCCAGCAGTTTTGGCATCAATCAGCCCCAGCATTTT. Protein sequence: CASSFGINQPQHF.